This T cell receptor beta chain appears in the sequencing data of a study of T cell responses to AZD1222 COVID-19 vaccine. CDR1 and CDR2 (germline): MNHEY, SMNVEV (reference sequence). Trimming removed 4 bases from V and 7 bases from J, with 20 bases in between. The CDR3 has 15 residues. This clone was detected only once. What it recognizes is unknown. Notes on the study in general: Donors were mostly white British, more females; clonal diversity possibly underestimated. Spike-specific TCR breadth and depth went up after people got two AZD1222 doses.

The protocol was immunoSEQ multiplex PCR, while the TCRdb copy is restricted to in-frame clones and leaves out a portion. The sample has about 170,000 clones, approximately 92% seen once. Source: peripheral blood, taken on day 0 of AZD1222 vaccination. The rearrangement links TRBV27 to TRBJ2-7; D is possibly TRBD2 (6 bases). The clonotype comes from an adult in good health. As DNA, the CDR3 is TGTGCCAGCAGTTCCATGGCAGGGAGGCTTCGTGAGCAGTACTTC. Amino acids: CASSSMAGRLREQYF.